The sequence of this T cell receptor (beta chain) was determined in a study of molecular identifiers for immune sequencing clone quantification. About the research overall: In replicates, RNA from about 20,000 or 100,000 naive CD8 cells was split five ways, four sequenced.

Methods described previously, with TCR primers listed, were used for bulk TCR libraries. TCRdb re-analysed the PCR reads in MiXCR, keeping a single row per CDR3 protein. The sample has over 85,000 distinct CDR3 sequences, approximately 22% seen once. The authors sorted naive CD8 T cells as CD8+CD4-CCR7+CD45RA+. Trimming cost V 3 bases and J 2 bases, with 7 bases left between them. This CDR3 comprises 13 residues. This receptor was identified in a human donor in good health. Some libraries in this study had Jurkat cell RNA spiked in. Sequences were obtained from naive CD8+ T cells from blood, with Jurkat cell RNA spiked in. Documented subset: FACS-sorted CD8+CD4-CCR7+CD45RA+ naive T cells. The chain couples TRBV12-3 or TRBV12-4 to TRBJ1-2; unclear D gene. The CDR3 DNA is TGTGCCAGCAGTTTCCCCGGGAACTATGGCTACACCTTC. It encodes CASSFPGNYGYTF.